This entry features one TCR beta chain sequence. No antigen is known for it. This sample is part of a study of T cell responses to AZD1222 COVID-19 vaccine. Findings of the study overall: Repertoires were sampled only after the peak T cell response.

Deletions cut 0 bases from V and 1 base from J, with 6 bases between. The CDR3 totals 13 residues. CDR1 is GTSNPN and CDR2 is SVGIG in the germline V gene (reference sequence). Produced via immunoSEQ multiplex PCR; TCRdb's table is partial and in-frame only. The sample has roughly 200,000 clones, roughly 90% seen once. Some second doses came at about 4 weeks and others at about 12 weeks; these were pooled. The V and J genes are TRBV30 and TRBJ1-1; tentatively, D is TRBD1 (5 bases). The sample consisted of peripheral blood, taken 28 days after the second AZD1222 dose. The receptor was derived from an adult who received the AZD1222 COVID-19 vaccine. The CDR3 DNA is TGTGCCTGGAGTGTCGGGACGAACACTGAAGCTTTCTTT. Translating gives CAWSVGTNTEAFF.